The present TCR beta chain was sequenced within a study of blood T cell repertoires in COVID-19. Here immunoSEQ multiplex PCR was the method, and the copy in TCRdb shows in-frame clones only, minus some. Among about 250,000 clones, 88% were seen once, and the ten largest hold around 1.4%. Germline loops: CDR1 MDHEN, CDR2 SYDVKM. Trimming removed 6 bases from V and 8 bases from J; junction bases left unmatched: 8. The length of the CDR3 is 14 residues. This clone has just a few counts. The chain couples TRBV28 to TRBJ1-4; 8 bases agree with TRBD1. The source material was peripheral blood. This TCR was recovered from a man aged 80 or over with acute or convalescent COVID-19. CDR3 DNA: TGTGCCAGCAGGAAGGACAGGGTGGCGGAAAAACTGTTTTTT. Protein product: CASRKDRVAEKLFF.